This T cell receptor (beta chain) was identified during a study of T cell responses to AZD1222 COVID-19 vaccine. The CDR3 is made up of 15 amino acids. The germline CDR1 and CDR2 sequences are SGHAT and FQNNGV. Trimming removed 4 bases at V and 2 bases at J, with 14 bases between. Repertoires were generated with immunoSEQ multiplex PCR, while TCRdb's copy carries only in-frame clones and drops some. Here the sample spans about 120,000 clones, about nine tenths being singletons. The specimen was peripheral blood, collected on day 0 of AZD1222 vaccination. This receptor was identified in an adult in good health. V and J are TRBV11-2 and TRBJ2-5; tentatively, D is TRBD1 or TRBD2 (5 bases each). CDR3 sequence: CASSSPGRKQETQYF. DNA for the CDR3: TGTGCCAGCAGCTCACCGGGACGGAAACAAGAGACCCAGTACTTC.